The following is a T cell receptor (beta chain) sequence with its context. What it binds is not known. This entry is derived from a study of T cells after yellow fever vaccination. One entry per CDR3 protein, called by TCRdb with MiXCR from the 5' RACE reads. The sample includes 78,000 or so distinct CDR3 sequences, about 7.2% of them seen just once. Germline loops: CDR1 SGHTS, CDR2 YDEGEE. This CDR3 is 12 amino acids long. Deletions cut 7 bases from V and 7 bases from J, with 14 bases between. Whole-study findings and limits: It was a small share of clonotypes that appeared in both CD4 and CD8 compartments.

This specimen consisted of CD8+ T cells sorted from PBMCs, obtained roughly 10 days after the first yellow fever vaccination. The chain recombines TRBV5-8 with TRBJ1-2; D remains ambiguous. The sequence derives from a man aged 18-30 years who received the YFV17D yellow fever vaccine. The CDR3 DNA reads TGTGCCAGCGGCCCTGGGCGCCTTGGCTACACCTTC. This codes for CASGPGRLGYTF.